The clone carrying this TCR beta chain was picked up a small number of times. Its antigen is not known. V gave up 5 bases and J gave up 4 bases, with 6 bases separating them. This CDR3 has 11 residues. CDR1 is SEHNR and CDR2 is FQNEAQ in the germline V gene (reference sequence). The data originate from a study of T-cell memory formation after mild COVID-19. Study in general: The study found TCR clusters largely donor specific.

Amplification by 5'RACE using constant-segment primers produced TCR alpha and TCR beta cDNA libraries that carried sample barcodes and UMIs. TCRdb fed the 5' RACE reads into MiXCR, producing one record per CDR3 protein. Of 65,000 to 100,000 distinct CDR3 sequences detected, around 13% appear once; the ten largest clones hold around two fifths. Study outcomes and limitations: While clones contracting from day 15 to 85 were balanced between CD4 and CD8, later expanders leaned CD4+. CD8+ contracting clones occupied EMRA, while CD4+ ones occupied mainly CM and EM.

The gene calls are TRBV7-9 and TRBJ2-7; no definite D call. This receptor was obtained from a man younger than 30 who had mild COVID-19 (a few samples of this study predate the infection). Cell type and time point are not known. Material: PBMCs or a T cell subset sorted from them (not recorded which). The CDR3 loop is CASSRGYEQYF. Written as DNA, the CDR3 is TGTGCCAGCAGCCGAGGTTACGAGCAGTACTTC.